Presented here are 32 T cell receptor beta chains from one specimen sequenced in a study of T cells after yellow fever vaccination (dated by TCRdb to the late 2010s). To prepare the library, 5' RACE was applied. Instrument used: Illumina NovaSeq 6000. TCRdb reprocessing: public reads trimmed at Q25 with fastp, clones called with MiXCR, in-frame beta chains kept. Under each unique CDR3 protein, matching rows form one entry showing the most common genes and DNA. Present in this sample are around 300,000 distinct CDR3 sequences, 3.5% to 4.5% of which were seen just once. Of the sample, roughly a fifth is held by the ten largest clones. The treatment or condition label for this specimen denotes: live attenuated yellow fever vaccine strain. This sample comprised PBMCs, obtained 15 days after the yellow fever booster vaccination. The receptor set was obtained from a man between 18 and 29 years old who received the YFV17D yellow fever vaccine.

Remarks on this clonotype: The junction and the germline gene differ at one end; a read error may be behind it. The V gene is TRBV20-1, the J gene TRBJ1-6; tentatively, D is TRBD1 (5 bases). Germline CDR1 reads DFQATT; CDR2 reads SNEGSKA (reference sequence). The CDR3 loop spans 13 amino acids. Here the CDR3 DNA reads TGCAGTGCCTCGGACGTAGGGGTAGCTCCCCTCCCCTTT. Residues: CSASDVGVAPLPF.

The chain recombines TRBV12-3 or TRBV12-4 with TRBJ1-6; the match to TRBD1 covers 7 bases. The V segment lost 2 bases and the J segment 1 base; nucleotides outside the gene matches: 2. The CDR3 runs 16 residues. The CDR3 DNA reads TGTGCCAGCAGTTTAAACAGGGGTTCCTATAATTCACCCCTCCACTTT. Encoded protein: CASSLNRGSYNSPLHF.

This clonotype was seen repeatedly, ten times or more. The CDR3 spells CSARDGRWREKLFF. CDR3 DNA sequence: TGCAGTGCTAGAGATGGGAGGTGGAGGGAAAAACTGTTTTTT. This chain uses TRBV20-1 with TRBJ1-4; unclear D gene. The V end lost 0 bases, the J end lost 8 bases, and 13 bases lay between the germline ends. The germline gives CDR1 DFQATT, CDR2 SNEGSKA (reference sequence). The CDR3 covers 14 residues.

This clonotype has a count of ten or more. The chain is built from TRBV7-6 and TRBJ1-4; 7 nucleotides align to TRBD1. J gave up 0 bases and V 3 bases, and 4 bases lay outside the gene matches. This CDR3 comprises 16 residues. Per germline, CDR1 SGHVS and CDR2 FNYEAQ. CDR3 DNA: TGTGCCAGCAGCTTGGACAGGTTATCAACTAATGAAAAACTGTTTTTT. This translates into CASSLDRLSTNEKLFF.

This clonotype was detected ten times or more. This sequence joins TRBV7-2 and TRBJ1-4; D remains ambiguous. Per germline, CDR1 SGHTA and CDR2 FQGNSA. The length of the CDR3 is 11 residues. Trimming cost V 9 bases and J 6 bases, with 8 bases left between them. The CDR3: CASAWDEKLFF. Written as DNA, the CDR3 is TGTGCCAGTGCCTGGGATGAAAAACTGTTTTTT.

This clonotype was seen at least ten times. The chain links TRBV2 to TRBJ1-1, with D tentatively TRBD1 (6 bases). V shed 5 bases and J shed 8 bases, with 9 bases lying between them. The CDR3 sequence is 11 residues long. Germline V lookup: CDR1 SNHLY, CDR2 FYNNEI. The CDR3 coding sequence is TGTGCCAGCAGTTACGACAGGGAAGCTTTCTTT. Translated, it gives CASSYDREAFF.

The sample holds a few counts of this clonotype. The chain uses TRBV19 and TRBJ1-4; D call uncertain. CDR1 and CDR2 (germline): LNHDA, SQIVND (reference sequence). CDR3 length equals 13 residues. Trimming pared 5 bases from V and 10 bases from J, leaving 14 bases between. The CDR3 is CASSYGYIGKLFF. The CDR3 DNA is TGTGCCAGTAGTTATGGGTACATTGGAAAACTGTTTTTT.

This clonotype was counted at least ten times. CDR3 bases: TGTGCCAGCAGCTTGAGGGGCCCGAAGGTAGAGACCCAGTACTTC. This sequence encodes CASSLRGPKVETQYF. This rearrangement joins TRBV7-2 to TRBJ2-5, with D perhaps matching TRBD1 or TRBD2 (5 bases each). Trimming left V 3 bases short and J 4 bases short, with 15 bases between. This CDR3 has 15 residues. Germline CDR1 is SGHTA and CDR2 is FQGNSA.

This clonotype turned up a few times. V and J are TRBV4-1 and TRBJ2-5, with 14 positions matching TRBD2. Trimming at V came to 1 base and at J to 5 bases, leaving 3 bases not matched to a gene. Germline lookup yields CDR1 MGHRA and CDR2 YSYEKL. This CDR3 has 16 amino acids. CDR3 bases: TGCGCCAGCAGCCAAGGACTAGCGGGGGGGCCGGAGACCCAGTACTTC. It encodes CASSQGLAGGPETQYF.

This clonotype was detected ten times or more. The gene calls are TRBV5-1 and TRBJ2-5; TRBD1 aligns across 7 bases. The ends lost 4 bases at V and 5 bases at J; junction bases unmatched: 8. CDR3 length equals 14 residues. Germline CDR1 and CDR2: SGHRS and YFSETQ. DNA of the CDR3: TGCGCCAGCAGCCCAGGACAGGCAGGGGAGACCCAGTACTTC. Encoded protein: CASSPGQAGETQYF.

This clonotype has ten or more counts. The CDR3 nucleotides read TGCGCCAGCAGCCAAGAGGAGTTGCGCACCTACGAGCAGTACGTC. It encodes CASSQEELRTYEQYV. The chain joins TRBV4-1 to TRBJ2-7; D not certain. This CDR3 is 15 amino acids long. V lost 0 bases, J lost 2 bases, and 11 bases lay in between. From germline, CDR1 is MGHRA and CDR2 YSYEKL.

This clonotype was counted at least ten times. This rearrangement joins TRBV13 to TRBJ2-5; either TRBD1 or TRBD2 may fit D (6 bases each). The V end was cut by 0 bases, the J end by 5 bases, with 13 bases between. CDR3 length equals 15 residues. Germline V lookup: CDR1 PRHDT, CDR2 FYEKMQ (reference sequence). CDR3 in DNA: TGTGCCAGCAGCTTAGGCCGTCAGGGGAGGGAGACCCAGTACTTC. Translated, it gives CASSLGRQGRETQYF.

This clonotype was seen only a few times. The chain is built from TRBV5-1 and TRBJ2-1, with unresolved D. Germline lookup yields CDR1 SGHRS and CDR2 YFSETQ. The CDR3 length is 12 residues. V lost 0 bases to trimming and J lost 10 bases, with 8 bases between them. In nucleotides, the CDR3 is TGCGCCAGCAGCTTGGCGGGTCCGGAGCAGTTCTTC. Translation gives CASSLAGPEQFF.

The gene calls are TRBV7-2 and TRBJ1-2; 7 bases match TRBD1. The CDR3 length is 13 residues. J was trimmed by 6 bases and V by 5 bases; bases with no gene match: 6. CDR1 and CDR2 (germline): SGHTA, FQGNSA. CDR3 loop: CASSTHRGNGYTF. The CDR3 DNA reads as TGTGCCAGCAGCACCCACAGGGGAAATGGCTACACCTTC. The whole variable domain, remainder taken from reference TRBV7-2 and TRBJ1-2, is GAGVSQSPSNKVTEKGKDVELRCDPISGHTALYWYRQSLGQGLEFLIYFQGNSAPDKSGLPSDRFSAERTGGSVSTLTIQRTQQEDSAVYLCASSTHRGNGYTFGSGTRLTVV.

The chain employs TRBV5-1 and TRBJ2-3, with TRBD1 matching over 8 bases. The CDR3 has 12 residues. With V trimmed by 4 bases and J by 10 bases, 5 bases remained unmatched. The germline V gene has CDR1 SGHRS and CDR2 YFSETQ. CDR3 nucleotides: TGCGCCAGCAGCGAGGACAGGGCAGCGCAGTATTTT. The encoded protein is CASSEDRAAQYF.

This chain uses TRBV5-1 with TRBJ1-2; possible D gene TRBD1, 6 bases. The CDR3 loop spans 14 amino acids. The germline gives CDR1 SGHRS, CDR2 YFSETQ. Trimming removed 0 bases at V and 6 bases at J, with 12 bases between. The CDR3 region is CASSLEVGQHGYTF. Here the CDR3 DNA reads TGCGCCAGCAGCTTGGAGGTTGGACAGCATGGCTACACCTTC. The entire variable domain, with the rest obtained from reference TRBV5-1 and TRBJ1-2, is as follows: KAGVTQTPRYLIKTRGQQVTLSCSPISGHRSVSWYQQTPGQGLQFLFEYFSETQRNKGNFPGRFSGRQFSNSRSEMNVSTLELGDSALYLCASSLEVGQHGYTFGSGTRLTVV.

This clonotype was observed a few times. This sequence joins TRBV20-1 and TRBJ2-5; D gene unclear. There are 15 residues in the CDR3. Germline V gene sequence: CDR1 DFQATT, CDR2 SNEGSKA (reference sequence). Deletions cut 1 base from V and 4 bases from J, with 16 bases between. The CDR3 sequence: CSARAPARDSETQYF. Here the CDR3 DNA reads TGCAGTGCTAGAGCCCCGGCTAGGGATTCAGAGACCCAGTACTTC.

This clonotype was counted ten times or more. V gene TRBV6-6 combines with J gene TRBJ1-6; D possibly corresponds to TRBD1 (6 bases). The CDR3 spans 16 residues. Germline V CDR1 and CDR2: MNHNY, SVGAGI (reference sequence). Trimming left V 0 bases short and J 7 bases short, with 13 bases between. The CDR3 region has the DNA TGTGCCAGCAGTTACTCGAGTTTGCAGGGGAATTCACCCCTCCACTTT. This encodes CASSYSSLQGNSPLHF.

This clonotype was picked up many times. V usage is TRBV6-6 and J usage is TRBJ2-7; D is ambiguous. The CDR3 runs 12 residues. Trimming took 4 bases from V and 0 from J, leaving 4 bases between them. Germline V gives CDR1 MNHNY, CDR2 SVGAGI (reference sequence). The CDR3 sequence is CASSSHSYEQYF. DNA for the CDR3: TGTGCCAGCAGTTCACACTCCTACGAGCAGTACTTC.

Many counts were recorded for this clonotype. J is TRBJ1-4 and V is TRBV12-3 or TRBV12-4; 8 bases agree with TRBD1. V gave up 7 bases and J gave up 6 bases; unmatched junction bases: 10. This CDR3 region has 15 residues. CDR3 in amino acids: CASKTGVSVDEKLFF. As DNA, the CDR3 is TGTGCCAGCAAGACAGGGGTATCAGTAGATGAAAAACTGTTTTTT.

V usage is TRBV19 and J usage is TRBJ2-6; either TRBD1 or TRBD2 may supply D (5 bases each). CDR1 and CDR2 (germline): LNHDA, SQIVND (reference sequence). The V and J ends lost 5 bases and 0 bases respectively, with 11 bases between them. There are 16 residues in the CDR3. CDR3 sequence (DNA): TGTGCCAGTAGTGGTACAGGACTCTCTGGGGCCAACGTCCTGACTTTC. Residues: CASSGTGLSGANVLTF. Drawing the rest from reference TRBV19 and TRBJ2-6, the complete variable domain is DGGITQSPKYLFRKEGQNVTLSCEQNLNHDAMYWYRQDPGQGLRLIYYSQIVNDFQKGDIAEGYSVSREKKESFPLTVTSAQKNPTAFYLCASSGTGLSGANVLTFGAGSRLTVL.

The V and J genes are TRBV5-1 and TRBJ2-3, with TRBD2 identical over 7 bases. The CDR3 length is 16 residues. CDR1 and CDR2 (germline): SGHRS, YFSETQ. The J segment lost 2 bases and the V segment lost 1 base, leaving 7 bases of the junction unmatched. The CDR3 here is CASSLFTSVATDTQYF. CDR3 DNA: TGCGCCAGCAGCTTGTTTACTAGCGTAGCCACAGATACGCAGTATTTT.

This clonotype came up many times. This chain uses TRBV20-1 with TRBJ2-7; TRBD2 aligns across 12 bases. Germline lookup yields CDR1 DFQATT and CDR2 SNEGSKA (reference sequence). With 0 bases clipped from V and 5 bases from J, the junction kept 8 bases outside the gene matches. CDR3 length equals 16 residues. The CDR3 spells CSARDHLAGGLHEQYF. Written as DNA, the CDR3 is TGCAGTGCTAGAGACCACCTAGCGGGGGGGCTCCACGAGCAGTACTTC.

The chain carries TRBV5-1 and TRBJ2-5; D remains ambiguous. Trimming stripped 10 bases from V and 2 bases from J, with 18 bases between. The germline gives CDR1 SGHRS, CDR2 YFSETQ. The CDR3 runs 14 residues. The CDR3 nucleotides read TGCGCCTCGTCTGGCGCTAGGCGTCAAGAGACCCAGTACTTC. It specifies CASSGARRQETQYF.

This clonotype was seen ten or more times. The rearrangement joins TRBV4-3 to TRBJ2-7; possibly TRBD1 for D (5 bases). Trimming took 2 bases from V and 0 from J, leaving 14 bases between them. The CDR3 length is 16 residues. Germline lookup yields CDR1 LGHNA and CDR2 YSLEER. The CDR3 region is CASSQIASGFSYEQYF. The CDR3 region has the DNA TGCGCCAGCAGCCAAATCGCTTCAGGGTTCTCCTACGAGCAGTACTTC.

Ten or more counts support this clonotype. The J gene is TRBJ2-1, the V gene TRBV7-9, with 14 bases matching TRBD2. The J segment lost 14 bases and the V segment lost 5 bases, leaving 8 bases of the junction unmatched. This CDR3 has 14 residues. Germline V lookup: CDR1 SEHNR, CDR2 FQNEAQ (reference sequence). CDR3 amino acids: CASSPGLAGAGEFF. The DNA for the CDR3 is TGTGCCAGCAGCCCGGGACTAGCGGGGGCCGGGGAGTTCTTC.

The chain carries TRBV7-2 and TRBJ2-5; no clear D. V shed 1 base and J shed 7 bases, with 10 bases lying between them. CDR3 length: 13 amino acids. Germline CDR1 SGHTA, CDR2 FQGNSA. The CDR3 reads CASSLEPPGTQYF. DNA for the CDR3: TGTGCCAGCAGCTTAGAGCCCCCCGGGACCCAGTACTTC.

This clonotype has only a few counts. CDR3 DNA: TGTGCCAGCAGCAGACCTCAGACAGGGGTGCCATACAATGAGCAGTTCTTC. It translates to CASSRPQTGVPYNEQFF. V usage is TRBV5-6 and J usage is TRBJ2-1; TRBD1 matches at 8 bases. The CDR3 runs to 17 residues. Trimming took 4 bases from V and 4 from J; bases not matched to a gene: 13. Germline V gives CDR1 SGHDT, CDR2 YYEEEE.

This clonotype was recorded a few times. The rearrangement joins TRBV18 to TRBJ2-5; TRBD1 agrees at 11 bases. The germline CDR1 and CDR2 sequences are KGHSH and LQKENI. The CDR3 extends over 15 amino acids. Losses at the gene ends were 3 bases for V and 5 bases for J; bases not matched to a gene: 5. The CDR3 region has the DNA TGTGCCAGCTCACCGCGCCGGGACAGGGGGGAGACCCAGTACTTC. Its translation is CASSPRRDRGETQYF.

This clonotype has at least ten counts. The gene calls are TRBV20-1 and TRBJ2-3, with TRBD2 matching 7 bases. There are 14 residues in the CDR3. With V trimmed by 5 bases and J by 2 bases, 7 bases remained unmatched. Germline CDR1 DFQATT, CDR2 SNEGSKA (reference sequence). In DNA, the CDR3 is TGCAGTGCTGCGGCTAGCGGCACCACAGATACGCAGTATTTT. This translates into CSAAASGTTDTQYF.

The chain is built from TRBV5-1 and TRBJ2-2; tentatively, D is TRBD1 (6 bases). Germline CDR1 and CDR2: SGHRS and YFSETQ. Trimming removed 3 bases at V and 5 bases at J, with 14 bases between. CDR3 length equals 15 residues. CDR3 in amino acids: CASSSRGSGTGELFF. The CDR3 DNA sequence: TGCGCCAGCAGCTCCAGGGGCTCAGGAACCGGGGAGCTGTTTTTT.

This chain joins TRBV7-9 and TRBJ1-2; 8 bases are a match to TRBD1. This CDR3 spans 13 amino acids. CDR1 and CDR2 from the germline V gene are SEHNR and FQNEAQ (reference sequence). Trimming at V came to 4 bases and at J to 8 bases, leaving 6 bases not matched to a gene. CDR3 sequence (DNA): TGTGCCAGCAGCTCTCCGGGACAGGACGGCTACACCTTC. Translation: CASSSPGQDGYTF.